The clone carrying this T cell receptor beta chain was observed a few times. Its antigen is not identified. The data originate from a study of tumor-infiltrating lymphocytes in primary liver carcinoma. Broader study findings: Tumors had a top-250-clone fraction that was significantly higher than blood (p = 0.039). CD8+ and CD4+ repertoires went uncompared, the samples being bulk unsorted. Paired tumor-adjacent and tumor-blood samples overlapped less than tumor region pairs did.

The length of the CDR3 is 11 residues. The germline V and J ends were trimmed by 3 bases and 6 bases, with 4 bases remaining between them. Germline CDR1 reads LGHNT; CDR2 reads FRNRAP. It was unsorted whole blood that yielded blood RNA, and germline DNA was also extracted. The investigators made TCR beta cDNA from approximately 0.5 ug total RNA, using a constant-region primer. TCR beta libraries came from three nested multiplex PCR rounds using slightly modified ARM-PCR. Primers for the first two PCR rounds were TRBV1-TRBV30 forward primers and a C-beta reverse primer (roughly 9 cycles per round). TCRdb independently ran MiXCR on the multiplex PCR reads; one entry per CDR3 protein. The profile shows about 180,000 distinct CDR3 sequences, 50% to 75% of them singletons.

The sequencing sample was made of peripheral blood. The receptor was derived from a middle-aged man with primary liver carcinoma and hepatitis B virus infection. The V and J genes are TRBV12-5 and TRBJ2-3; D not resolved. CDR3 nucleotide sequence: TGTGCTAGTGGTTTCGGTGATACGCAGTATTTT. It specifies CASGFGDTQYF.